The entry below describes one T cell receptor beta chain. There is no known antigen for this receptor. No qualities accompany the bases; no much larger clone lies one base away. The germline V end is reduced by 2 bases and the J end by 6 bases; junction bases left unmatched: 8. The germline V gene provides CDR1 SGDLS and CDR2 YYNGEE. The CDR3 goes from the cysteine to the phenylalanine over 14 residues. The retained sequence is limited to the CDR3, 42 bases, with the frame set at the first base. Each collaborating institution followed its own protocols to collect whole blood in K2EDTA tubes. For TCRbeta analysis, collaborator samples were shipped as frozen whole blood, as isolated PBMCs, or as DNA extracted from either sample type. The data were taken from a study of blood T cell repertoires in COVID-19 (dated by TCRdb to 2018 to 2020). A note on the overall study: Collaborator samples came from the United States, Italy and Spain and covered acute and convalescent phases of COVID-19. The material from the prospective study consisted of cDNA or gDNA derived from T cells, B-cell-depleted T cells, or PBMCs. Sample metadata almost always included a de-identified subject ID, COVID-19 status, age in years and sex. Deeply sampled blood TCRbeta repertoires from subjects exposed to, actively infected with, or recovered from COVID-19 were included in the dataset. Where available, HLA class I and class II types were taken from metadata supplied by the sample provider and were not determined by assay-based typing. The repertoires were made available in a free public database intended to serve as a resource for research on the immune response to SARS-CoV-2. The samples were drawn from the first 160 participants of the ongoing ImmuneRACE study and from 950 to 1,500 subjects provided by 6 global collaborators.

TCRbeta CDR3 regions were amplified from genomic DNA using the immunoSEQ Assay, a bias-controlled multiplex PCR. The original methods were these. The number of nucleated cells in each sample was estimated from the amplification of reference gene primers within the assay. Sequence reads were collapsed and filtered to measure the absolute abundance of every unique TCRbeta CDR3 rearrangement. For each sample, productive Simpson clonality was calculated by taking the square root of Simpson's diversity index across productive rearrangements. TCRdb mirrors the immuneACCESS table, restricted to in-frame sequences. Some clones are absent from its copies; in checked studies, under half trace to an unresolved V gene, and the reason for the others is unknown. V and J calls and clone size are those listed in that table; D and trimming were worked out from the DNA. This sample lists 150,000 or so clones; roughly nine tenths were detected once. 3% to 4% of the sample rests with the top ten.

Overall study outcomes, separate from this receptor: Clinical and demographic metadata were provided uncurated, with the amount varying by source and participant.

In this chain, TRBV9 is recombined with TRBJ2-7; the junction holds 7 bases that match TRBD1. The TCR sequence derives from a woman in her 70s with acute or convalescent COVID-19. Specimen: peripheral blood. The bases read TGTGCCAGCAGCGTGGGGACAGTACGGTCCGAGCAGTACTTC. This sequence encodes CASSVGTVRSEQYF.